A single sample gave rise to the 13 T cell receptor beta chains below, sequenced in a study of regulatory T cells in long-lasting Graves disease. Time point of the sample: newly diagnosed GD, antithyroid drugs for less than 3 months. PBMC RNA served as the TCR library source. Building the TCR beta libraries relied on iRepertoire HTBI primers, and CDR3 regions underwent Arm-PCR. TCRdb reanalysed the multiplex PCR reads using MiXCR and keeps one entry per CDR3 protein. This table holds approximately 440,000 distinct CDR3 sequences, roughly 17% found once. These same records also appear under a second study, on T cells in Graves' hyperthyroidism and ophthalmopathy.

Sequencing used peripheral blood mononuclear cells (PBMCs), obtained at new diagnosis, from a patient treated with antithyroid drugs. These TCRs come from a middle-aged man with Graves disease.

Only a few counts were recorded for this clonotype. This sequence joins TRBV5-1 and TRBJ2-3; a weak D match, TRBD2 (5 bases). The ends were cut back, 3 bases at V and 0 bases at J, with 14 bases in the middle. Germline V lookup: CDR1 SGHRS, CDR2 YFSETQ. The CDR3 extends over 16 amino acids. CDR3 sequence reads: CASSSGLEPSTDTQYF. The CDR3 DNA follows: TGCGCCAGCAGCTCCGGACTGGAACCTAGCACAGATACGCAGTATTTT.

This clonotype was observed at least ten times. This chain joins TRBV10-3 and TRBJ1-1; D unresolved. Deletions cut 5 bases from V and 2 bases from J, with 15 bases between. The CDR3 is 15 amino acids. Germline V gene lookup returns CDR1 ENHRY and CDR2 SYGVKD. CDR3 in amino acids: CAISTPGRGNTEAFF. The DNA for the CDR3 is TGTGCCATCAGTACCCCAGGACGAGGAAACACTGAAGCTTTCTTT.

The V and J genes are TRBV5-4 and TRBJ2-1; TRBD2 aligns across 9 bases. From germline, CDR1 is SGHNT and CDR2 YYREEE (reference sequence). J was trimmed by 0 bases and V by 4 bases; bases with no gene match: 2. The CDR3 has 15 amino acids. This CDR3 is CASSPSGDSYNEQFF. CDR3 DNA: TGTGCCAGCAGCCCTAGCGGGGACTCCTACAATGAGCAGTTCTTC.

This clonotype showed up many times. This chain uses TRBV12-3 or TRBV12-4 with TRBJ2-4; 7 bases fit TRBD2. Losses at the gene ends were 0 bases for V and 6 bases for J; bases not matched to a gene: 8. The CDR3 consists of 16 residues. Written as DNA, the CDR3 is TGTGCCAGCAGTTTAGCGGGGAGGGCAATAGGAAACATTCAGTACTTC. This sequence encodes CASSLAGRAIGNIQYF.

The chain has TRBV7-9 and TRBJ2-1; TRBD1 matches 8 bases. Germline V gene lookup returns CDR1 SEHNR and CDR2 FQNEAQ (reference sequence). CDR3 size: 15 residues. V lost 1 base and J lost 10; bases outside the gene matches: 9. The CDR3 here is CASSLEVSGGLEQFF. For the CDR3, the DNA is TGTGCCAGCAGCTTAGAGGTGTCAGGGGGCCTCGAGCAGTTCTTC.

This chain connects TRBV5-1 to TRBJ2-7; TRBD1 agrees at 7 bases. This CDR3 has 14 residues. Germline V gene sequence: CDR1 SGHRS, CDR2 YFSETQ. V trimming: 4 bases; J trimming: 2 bases; junction bases outside the gene matches: 6. CDR3 nucleotide sequence: TGCGCCAGCAGCATCGGGACAGCAACCTACGAGCAGTACTTC. Translated, it gives CASSIGTATYEQYF. Combining the CDR3 with reference TRBV5-1 and TRBJ2-7 gives the whole variable domain KAGVTQTPRYLIKTRGQQVTLSCSPISGHRSVSWYQQTPGQGLQFLFEYFSETQRNKGNFPGRFSGRQFSNSRSEMNVSTLELGDSALYLCASSIGTATYEQYFGPGTRLTVT.

This clonotype was detected many times. The chain employs TRBV18 and TRBJ1-1, with a possible D match to TRBD1 (5 bases). The CDR3 covers 17 residues. V shed 0 bases and J shed 1 base, with 15 bases lying between them. Per germline, CDR1 KGHSH and CDR2 LQKENI. CDR3: CASSPPGPLKRNTEAFF. For the CDR3, the DNA is TGTGCCAGCTCACCACCGGGACCTCTCAAAAGGAACACTGAAGCTTTCTTT.

This clonotype was seen many times. The gene calls are TRBV7-3 and TRBJ2-1; no clear D. Germline assignment: CDR1 SGHTA and CDR2 FQGTGA. The CDR3 consists of 14 residues. V was shortened by 3 bases and J by 6 bases, with 12 bases between the two germline ends. CDR3 DNA sequence: TGTGCCAGCAGCTTCGGACCATCGCGCAATGAGCAGTTCTTC. Its translation: CASSFGPSRNEQFF.

V usage is TRBV5-5 and J usage is TRBJ2-1, with D unresolved. V was shortened by 3 bases and J by 6 bases, with 13 bases between the two germline ends. The CDR3 contains 14 residues. CDR1 SGHKS and CDR2 YYEKEE come from the germline V gene (reference sequence). The DNA of the CDR3 is TGTGCCAGCAGCTCCCCCCCGTCCCTCAATGAGCAGTTCTTC. Its protein product is CASSSPPSLNEQFF.

This clonotype occurred a few times. This sequence joins TRBV2 and TRBJ2-7; D may be TRBD1 (5 bases). V lost 2 bases to trimming and J lost 1 base, with 15 bases between them. CDR3 length: 16 amino acids. Germline V gene data show CDR1 as SNHLY and CDR2 as FYNNEI. CDR3 region: CASSELGRVASYEQYF. CDR3 coding DNA: TGTGCCAGCAGTGAATTAGGCAGGGTGGCGTCCTACGAGCAGTACTTC.

This clonotype occurred many times. The chain links TRBV30 to TRBJ2-3; 10 bases are shared with TRBD2. The V gene's germline CDR1 is GTSNPN and CDR2 SVGIG (reference sequence). The CDR3 has 14 amino acids. V shed 2 bases, J shed 4 bases, and the junction held 3 bases outside the gene matches. The CDR3 region is CAWSSGRGADTQYF. The CDR3 DNA is TGTGCCTGGAGTAGCGGGAGGGGGGCAGATACGCAGTATTTT.

In regard to this clonotype: This may be a read error, as it is one base from a much larger clone. This chain uses TRBV7-9 with TRBJ1-4, with 7 nucleotides matching TRBD1. Germline CDR1 and CDR2: SEHNR and FQNEAQ (reference sequence). This CDR3 has 15 amino acids. The V segment lost 3 bases and the J segment 7 bases; nucleotides outside the gene matches: 8. DNA of the CDR3: TGTGCCAGCAGCTTTGGGCAGGGGGAAGGTGAAAAACTGTTTTTT. It specifies CASSFGQGEGEKLFF.

The table lists this clonotype with many counts. This chain uses TRBV28 with TRBJ2-5; D may be TRBD2 (5 bases). Trimming took off 3 bases at V and 5 bases at J, with 13 bases between the two ends. The CDR3 extends over 14 amino acids. The germline V gene has CDR1 MDHEN and CDR2 SYDVKM. The CDR3 is CASSFGSSSETQYF. The CDR3 nucleotides are TGTGCCAGCAGTTTCGGTTCTAGCTCCGAGACCCAGTACTTC.